What follows is one TCR beta chain and its context. This clone was detected only once. No cognate antigen has been identified for it. No clone much larger than this one lies a single base away; base qualities are absent. This sample is part of a study of blood T cell repertoires in COVID-19 (dated by TCRdb to about 2020). In terms of the full investigation: Samples covering the acute and convalescent phases of COVID-19 were provided by collaborators in the United States, Italy and Spain. The prospective study material was composed of cDNA or gDNA derived from T cells, B-cell-depleted T cells, or PBMCs. Where HLA class I and class II types were available, the types were taken from metadata supplied by the sample provider, not from assay-based typing. Samples were obtained from the ongoing ImmuneRACE study (first 160 participants) and from about 1,300 subjects provided by 6 global collaborators. A de-identified subject ID, COVID-19 status, age in years and sex were almost always included in the sample metadata. The repertoires were made available in a free public database intended to serve as a resource for research on the immune response to SARS-CoV-2. The dataset comprised deeply sampled blood TCRbeta repertoires from subjects exposed to, actively infected with, or recovered from COVID-19. Overall study outcomes, separate from this receptor: The quantity of clinical and demographic metadata differed by source and by participant and was supplied without curation.

TCRbeta CDR3 regions were amplified from genomic DNA by means of the immunoSEQ Assay, a bias-controlled multiplex PCR. The paper's processing steps were these. The number of nucleated cells in each sample was estimated from the amplification of reference gene primers within the assay. To quantify the absolute abundance of each unique TCRbeta CDR3 rearrangement, sequence reads were collapsed and filtered. For each sample, productive Simpson clonality was calculated as the square root of Simpson's diversity index across productive rearrangements. Entries here come from immuneACCESS through TCRdb and include only in-frame sequences with V and J called. Some clones fail to appear in such tables; in the studies checked, an unresolved V gene covers under half of the shortfall, and the cause of the remainder is unknown. For V, J and clone size, that table is used; D and trimming come from the DNA. This sample comprises about 95,000 clones, roughly 90% of them detected only once. The ten largest account for 4.5% to 6.5% of the sample.

In Seattle, one collaborating source enrolled patients while the infection was active and tracked those patients longitudinally over the course of disease. Each collaborating institution followed its own protocols to collect whole blood in K2EDTA tubes. Collaborator samples were shipped for TCRbeta analysis as frozen whole blood, isolated PBMCs, or DNA extracted from either sample type. The CDR3 contains 14 residues, cysteine and phenylalanine counted. Here the CDR3 DNA is all that survives: 42 bases in frame from base 1. Trimmed from V: 4 bases; trimmed from J: 0 bases; junction bases lacking a gene match: 3. From the germline V gene, CDR1 is MDHEN and CDR2 is SYDVKM.

This receptor was obtained from a man aged 60 to 69 with COVID-19, enrolled during active disease. Sequences were obtained from peripheral blood. The rearrangement combines TRBV28 with TRBJ2-7; 7 middle bases align to TRBD2. The DNA sequence reads TGTGCCAGCAGTTCCCCGGGAGGCTCCTACGAGCAGTACTTC. This encodes CASSSPGGSYEQYF.